This T cell receptor (beta chain) was recorded in a study of OX40 agonist ivuxolimab in advanced cancers. The overall study: It was ivuxolimab, an agonistic anti-OX40 (CD134) antibody, that patients were treated with. Antecedent anti-PD-1, anti-PD-L1 or anti-CTLA-4 therapy was permissible, with roughly 36% having received some. Study results and limitations: Mean expanded clone counts were higher in CD8+ than CD4+ T cells.

About this clone itself: Its specificity is unknown.

Profiling relied on immunoSEQ multiplex PCR, and the TCRdb table lists in-frame clones only, not all of them. The table shows roughly 53,000 clones, with over 80% occurring only once. On cycle 4 day 1 and cycle 7 day 1, as well as at baseline, blood was sampled. The CDR3 runs to 14 residues. V was trimmed by 7 bases and J by 0 bases, leaving 13 bases between them. Germline V gene sequence: CDR1 SQVTM, CDR2 ANQGSEA. Material: CD4+ or CD8+ T cells sorted from blood, obtained in a trial of the OX40 agonist ivuxolimab. The TCR was taken from an adult with an advanced solid tumor such as melanoma, head and neck, liver or kidney cancer. This chain uses TRBV29-1 with TRBJ2-4, with a possible D match to TRBD1 (6 bases). The CDR3 DNA follows: TGCAGCGCTCGACAGGCTCTAGCCAAAAACATTCAGTACTTC. This gives the protein CSARQALAKNIQYF.